This TCR beta chain was obtained from a study of T cells and Merkel cell carcinoma outcomes. Clones were sequenced by immunoSEQ multiplex PCR, and TCRdb holds only the in-frame ones, with some missing. This table holds roughly 16,000 clones, roughly 81% found once. CDR1 is MGHDK, CDR2 SYGVNS, per germline. The CDR3 consists of 12 residues. The V gene lost 5 bases and the J gene lost 4 bases, with 6 bases spanning the gap. This rearrangement joins TRBV25-1 to TRBJ1-3; no firm D call. Sequencing was performed on tumor tissue from Merkel cell carcinoma. The origin of this receptor is a human donor with Merkel cell carcinoma. The CDR3 sequence: CASSTQGNTIYF. CDR3 coding DNA: TGTGCCAGCAGTACACAGGGAAACACCATATATTTT. Filled out from reference TRBV25-1 and TRBJ1-3, the complete variable domain reads EADIYQTPRYLVIGTGKKITLECSQTMGHDKMYWYQQDPGMELHLIHYSYGVNSTEKGDLSSESTVSRIRTEHFPLTLESARPSHTSQYLCASSTQGNTIYFGEGSWLTVV.